This T cell receptor (beta chain) came from a study of blood T cell repertoires in COVID-19. Study context: Sites in the United States, Italy and Spain provided acute and convalescent COVID-19 samples. The cDNA or gDNA used as material had been derived from T cells, B-cell-depleted T cells, or PBMCs.

Seattle-derived patients entered the study during active infection and were followed longitudinally. CDR1 is MNHNY and CDR2 is SVGAGI in the germline V gene (reference sequence). V shed 6 bases, J shed 6 bases, and the junction held 10 bases outside the gene matches. The CDR3 contains 14 residues. The repertoire was sequenced with immunoSEQ multiplex PCR; TCRdb's copy has only in-frame clones and lacks some. The sample yields fewer than 450,000 clones, about 91% seen once. The sequenced sample was peripheral blood. J is TRBJ1-2 and V is TRBV6-6, with 7 nucleotides matching TRBD1. The TCR comes from a woman aged 45-59 years with COVID-19, enrolled during active disease. This chain's CDR3 is CASRATGVGDGYTF. CDR3 DNA: TGTGCCAGCAGGGCCACAGGGGTCGGCGATGGCTACACCTTC.